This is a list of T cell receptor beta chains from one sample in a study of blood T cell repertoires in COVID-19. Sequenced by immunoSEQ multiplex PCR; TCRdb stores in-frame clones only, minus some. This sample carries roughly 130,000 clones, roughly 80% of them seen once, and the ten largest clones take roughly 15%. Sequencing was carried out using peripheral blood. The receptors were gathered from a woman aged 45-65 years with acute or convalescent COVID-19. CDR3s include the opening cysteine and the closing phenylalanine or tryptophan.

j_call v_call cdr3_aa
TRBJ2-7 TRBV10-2 CASSESRGISYEQYF
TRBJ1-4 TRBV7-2 CASSLAQGLNEKLFF
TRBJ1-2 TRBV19 CASRSTGDYGYTF
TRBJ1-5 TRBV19 CASSIDPPTFEQPQHF
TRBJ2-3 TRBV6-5 CASRPAGQSTDTQYF
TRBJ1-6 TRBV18 CASSEGRNSPLHF
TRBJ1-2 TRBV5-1 CASSLQQGSPGGYTF
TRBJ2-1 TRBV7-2 CASRQGQGVVVNEQFF
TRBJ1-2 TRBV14 CASSQDGGDGYTF
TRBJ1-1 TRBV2 CASRFLDNGNTEAFF
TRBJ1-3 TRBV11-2 CASSLATGSLGNTIYF
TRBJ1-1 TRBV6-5 CASVDYPQNTEAFF
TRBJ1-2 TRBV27 CASSSPGSNYGYTF
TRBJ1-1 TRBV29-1 CAGDRDTEAFF
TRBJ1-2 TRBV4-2 CASSRNPLGGGYTF
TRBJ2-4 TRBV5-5 CASSGGTGDAKNIQYF